The next 2 T cell receptor beta chains were all read from a single sample in a study of T cells in Graves' hyperthyroidism and ophthalmopathy (dated by TCRdb to between 2018 and 2021). Libraries were built with multiplex PCR. Sequenced using an Illumina HiSeq 2000. The TCR beta CDR3 regions were amplified from RNA transcripts. The first round of RT-PCR for the TCR CDR3 was performed with the HTBI primer set and the Qiagen OneStep RT-PCR kit. TCRdb cleaned the public reads at Q25 with fastp, built clones with MiXCR and kept in-frame beta chains. Rows are unified per CDR3 protein, each entry keeping the most common DNA and genes. This sample gives about 720,000 distinct CDR3 sequences in total; around 17% of them show up just once. Together, the top ten hold roughly 8% of the sample. Sequencing used blood. The receptors here all came from a man between 18 and 29 years old with Graves' hyperthyroidism.

This clonotype has a count of ten or more. The V and J genes are TRBV12-3 or TRBV12-4 and TRBJ1-2, with a weak D call TRBD1 (5 bases). CDR3 length: 15 amino acids. V was pared by 3 bases and J by 4 bases, with 15 bases between. The chain's CDR3 is CASSFGTPAGYGYTF. CDR3 DNA sequence: TGTGCCAGCAGTTTCGGGACTCCGGCTGGCTATGGCTACACCTTC.

The sample holds a few counts of this clonotype. V and J are TRBV30 and TRBJ1-1, with no clear D. V lost 2 bases to trimming and J lost 0 bases, with 16 bases between them. The CDR3 contains 16 residues. Germline CDR1 reads GTSNPN; CDR2 reads SVGIG (reference sequence). The CDR3 nucleotides read TGTGCCTGGAGTACCTCCCGACGGAGATTGAACACTGAAGCTTTCTTT. Amino acids: CAWSTSRRRLNTEAFF.